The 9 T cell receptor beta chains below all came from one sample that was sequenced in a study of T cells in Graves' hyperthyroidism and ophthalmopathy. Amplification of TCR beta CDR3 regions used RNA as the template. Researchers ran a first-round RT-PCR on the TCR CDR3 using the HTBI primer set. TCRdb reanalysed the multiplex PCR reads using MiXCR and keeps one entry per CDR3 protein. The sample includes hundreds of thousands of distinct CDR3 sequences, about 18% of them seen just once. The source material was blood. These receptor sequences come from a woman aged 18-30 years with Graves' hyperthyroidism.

The CDR3 bases are TGTGCCAGCAGTCCCCTGGACAGGGCCTACGAGCAGTACTTC. This translates into CASSPLDRAYEQYF. The rearrangement joins TRBV12-3 or TRBV12-4 to TRBJ2-7; 8 bases are a match to TRBD1. The V gene end was trimmed by 5 bases and the J gene end by 2 bases; junction bases not matched to a gene: 5. The CDR3 length is 14 residues.

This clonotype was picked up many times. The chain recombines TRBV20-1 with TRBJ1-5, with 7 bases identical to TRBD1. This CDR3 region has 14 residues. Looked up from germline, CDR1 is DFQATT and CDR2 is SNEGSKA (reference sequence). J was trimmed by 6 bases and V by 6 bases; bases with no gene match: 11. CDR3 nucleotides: TGCAGTGCGACAGGGACAGCGCTTGGTCAGCCCCAGCATTTT. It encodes CSATGTALGQPQHF.

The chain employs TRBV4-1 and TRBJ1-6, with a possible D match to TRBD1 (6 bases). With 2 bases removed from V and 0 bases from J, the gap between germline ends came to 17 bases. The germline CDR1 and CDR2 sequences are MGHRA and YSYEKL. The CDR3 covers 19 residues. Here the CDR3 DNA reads TGCGCCAGCAGCCAATCCACTATAAGGGGGAGCTCCTATAATTCACCCCTCCACTTT. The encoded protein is CASSQSTIRGSSYNSPLHF.

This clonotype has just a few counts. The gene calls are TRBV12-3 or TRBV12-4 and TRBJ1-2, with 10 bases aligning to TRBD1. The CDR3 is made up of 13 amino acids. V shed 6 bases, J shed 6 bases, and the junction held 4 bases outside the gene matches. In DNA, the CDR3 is TGTGCCAGCAGGTACGACAGGGGGCATGGCTACACCTTC. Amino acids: CASRYDRGHGYTF.

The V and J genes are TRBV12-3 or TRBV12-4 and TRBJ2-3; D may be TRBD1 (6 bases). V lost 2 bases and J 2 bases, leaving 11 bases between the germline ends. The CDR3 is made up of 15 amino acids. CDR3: CASSLWQGPTDTQYF. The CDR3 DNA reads TGTGCCAGCAGTTTATGGCAGGGGCCCACAGATACGCAGTATTTT.

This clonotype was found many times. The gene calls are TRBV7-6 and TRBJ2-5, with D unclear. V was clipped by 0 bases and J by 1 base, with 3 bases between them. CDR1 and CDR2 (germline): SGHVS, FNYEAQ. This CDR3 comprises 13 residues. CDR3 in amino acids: CASSLATQETQYF. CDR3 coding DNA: TGTGCCAGCAGCTTAGCGACCCAAGAGACCCAGTACTTC.

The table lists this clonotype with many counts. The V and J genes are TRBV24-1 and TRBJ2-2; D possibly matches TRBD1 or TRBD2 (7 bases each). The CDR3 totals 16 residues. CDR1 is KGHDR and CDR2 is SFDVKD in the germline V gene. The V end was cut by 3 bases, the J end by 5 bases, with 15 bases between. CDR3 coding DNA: TGTGCCACCAGTGATCTCACAGGGGAGGGGACCGGGGAGCTGTTTTTT. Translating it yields CATSDLTGEGTGELFF.

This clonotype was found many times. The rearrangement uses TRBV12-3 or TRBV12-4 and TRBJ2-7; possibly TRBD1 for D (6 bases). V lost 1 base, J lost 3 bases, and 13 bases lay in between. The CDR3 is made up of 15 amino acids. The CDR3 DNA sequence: TGTGCCAGCAGTTTAGGGACAGAATTGATCTACGAGCAGTACTTC. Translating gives CASSLGTELIYEQYF.

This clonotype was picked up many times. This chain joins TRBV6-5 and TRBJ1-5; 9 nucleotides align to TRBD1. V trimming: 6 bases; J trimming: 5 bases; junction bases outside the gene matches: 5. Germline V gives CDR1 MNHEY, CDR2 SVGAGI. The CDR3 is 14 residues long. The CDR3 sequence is CASSGGQGYQPQHF. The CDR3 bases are TGTGCCAGCAGCGGGGGACAGGGTTATCAGCCCCAGCATTTT.